The table lists the clone carrying this TCR beta chain with many counts. Antigen: not known. The sample originates from a study of T cells in Graves' hyperthyroidism and ophthalmopathy. Study results and limitations: Separation of ophthalmopathy from stable hyperthyroidism was achieved by a 13 V-J model.

Amplification yielded TCR beta CDR3 regions, with RNA transcripts as the source. Carried out on the TCR CDR3, a first-round RT-PCR used the HTBI primer set. TCRdb itself ran the multiplex PCR reads through MiXCR, one entry per CDR3 protein. The sample holds hundreds of thousands of distinct CDR3 sequences, over 12% seen once. Ophthalmopathy cases met thresholds of Clinical Activity Score at least 3, NOSPECS grade at least 4 and duration under 3 months. Pregnant or lactating patients were excluded, as were those with uncontrolled infection or other autoimmune disease. Extraction of PBMCs used 7.5 to 10 ml of fresh peripheral blood. The V end was cut by 0 bases, the J end by 8 bases, with 18 bases between. CDR1 is SGDLS, CDR2 YYNGEE, per germline. There are 16 residues in the CDR3.

The V and J genes are TRBV9 and TRBJ2-1; possibly TRBD2 for D (6 bases). The sequence was obtained from a man between 18 and 35 years old with Graves' ophthalmopathy. The sequencing input was blood. CDR3 sequence: CASSVDAGRGWDEQFF. In DNA, the CDR3 is TGTGCCAGCAGCGTAGACGCCGGGAGAGGGTGGGATGAGCAGTTCTTC.